The TCR beta chain under discussion was sequenced for a study of cytomegalovirus exposure and HLA in healthy donors. This PCR relied on a set of 60 Vbeta primers and 13 Jbeta primers. Clones were sequenced by immunoSEQ multiplex PCR, and TCRdb holds only the in-frame ones, with some missing. There are 210,000 or so clones in the sample; roughly 80% occur only once, and roughly a sixth lies in the top ten. General study points: Reports credit the classifier with highly specific, highly sensitive diagnosis of cytomegalovirus status.

Points on this clone: The antigen remains unidentified.

The germline CDR1 and CDR2 sequences are SGDLS and YYNGEE. The CDR3 totals 16 residues. V was clipped by 4 bases and J by 7 bases; unmatched bases: 12. Sequenced material: PBMCs. The chain is built from TRBV9 and TRBJ2-1; 9 bases are shared with TRBD2. The sequence was obtained from a middle-aged man in good health and CMV-seronegative. The CDR3 DNA reads TGTGCCAGCAGCCCCCTGGAGGCGGGAGGGCGGAATGAGCAGTTCTTC. Its protein is CASSPLEAGGRNEQFF.